These 32 T cell receptor beta chains were all obtained from the same sample, sequenced in a study of T cell repertoires in aging, cancer and after chemotherapy. Multiplex touch-down PCR with TRB-A/B primers amplified rearranged V-D-J TRB sequences. Each CDR3 protein gets one entry after TCRdb re-called the multiplex PCR reads with MiXCR. Of 13,000 or so distinct CDR3 sequences listed, under 30% are singletons. TCR beta rearrangements were amplified from peripheral blood genomic DNA. The material sequenced was blood. These receptors all come from a human donor in good health.

The V gene is TRBV24-1, the J gene TRBJ1-4; D is possibly TRBD1 (6 bases). This CDR3 contains 15 residues. Trimming cost V 3 bases and J 5 bases, with 12 bases left between them. Germline V lookup: CDR1 KGHDR, CDR2 SFDVKD. The CDR3, as DNA: TGTGCCACCAGTGATGAGGGGGGGCCGAATGAAAAACTGTTTTTT. Translating gives CATSDEGGPNEKLFF.

V gene TRBV20-1 combines with J gene TRBJ1-5; possible D gene TRBD1, 5 bases. CDR1 is DFQATT and CDR2 is SNEGSKA in the germline V gene (reference sequence). The CDR3 covers 16 residues. Deletions cut 4 bases from V and 5 bases from J, with 21 bases between. CDR3 in amino acids: CSATPGSGSVHQPQHF. Written as DNA, the CDR3 is TGCAGTGCTACCCCCGGCTCAGGGAGCGTACATCAGCCCCAGCATTTT.

By proportion, this clonotype is medium-sized. The chain combines TRBV6-1 with TRBJ2-7; 7 positions match TRBD1. The CDR3 has 15 residues. Germline values: CDR1 MNHNS, CDR2 SASEGT. V dropped 5 bases and J dropped 0; count of bases not matched to a gene: 7. CDR3 coding DNA: TGTGCCAGCAGTCAACAGGGGATAAACTCCTACGAGCAGTACGTC. Encoded protein: CASSQQGINSYEQYV.

This rearrangement joins TRBV5-1 to TRBJ2-3; no definite D call. From germline, CDR1 is SGHRS and CDR2 YFSETQ. The V gene lost 1 base and the J gene lost 4 bases, with 13 bases spanning the gap. The CDR3 sequence is 15 residues long. CDR3 coding DNA: TGCGCCAGCAGCTTGACAGAGTCGGTGGCAGATACGCAGTATTTT. Residues: CASSLTESVADTQYF.

About this clonotype itself: This may be a read error: a much more frequent sequence differs by one nucleotide. This rearrangement joins TRBV27 to TRBJ1-1; D possibly corresponds to TRBD1 (5 bases). The CDR3 totals 14 residues. V shed 3 bases and J shed 2 bases, with 10 bases lying between them. The V gene's germline CDR1 is MNHEY and CDR2 SMNVEV (reference sequence). CDR3 amino acids: CASSLGRHNTEAFF. The CDR3 nucleotides are TGTGCCAGCAGTTTGGGGCGGCACAACACTGAAGCTTTCTTT.

This clonotype has just a few counts. V usage is TRBV19 and J usage is TRBJ2-5; 13 bases match TRBD2. This CDR3 has 18 amino acids. V lost 1 base and J lost 3; bases outside the gene matches: 8. Germline V gives CDR1 LNHDA, CDR2 SQIVND (reference sequence). The DNA of the CDR3 is TGTGCCAGTAGTATAGGGGGGGGACTAGCGGGGCCCAAAGAGACCCAGTACTTC. Translating it yields CASSIGGGLAGPKETQYF.

Points on this clonotype: This may stem from a read error, because a much larger clone lies one nucleotide away. J is TRBJ1-6 and V is TRBV5-5; 11 bases agree with TRBD1. The CDR3 covers 19 residues. CDR1 and CDR2 (germline): SGHKS, YYEKEE (reference sequence). Here the CDR3 DNA reads TGTGCCAGCAGCTGGACAGGGGGCCGACTAAGCTCCTATAATTCACCCCTCCGCTTT. This sequence encodes CASSWTGGRLSSYNSPLRF.

Worth noting for this clonotype: A much more abundant neighbour one base away suggests this may be a read error. For the CDR3, the DNA is TGCAGTGCTAGAGTTAGCGGCCACGAGCAGTACTTC. This translates into CSARVSGHEQYF. The rearrangement links TRBV20-1 to TRBJ2-7; D is possibly TRBD2 (6 bases). V lost 1 base to trimming and J lost 5 bases, with 9 bases between them. CDR3 length equals 12 residues. Germline lookup yields CDR1 DFQATT and CDR2 SNEGSKA (reference sequence).

This clonotype counts as medium-sized. The V and J genes are TRBV5-4 and TRBJ2-7; 12 bases are a match to TRBD1. The CDR3 is 15 amino acids. Germline V CDR1 and CDR2: SGHNT, YYREEE (reference sequence). With 0 bases clipped from V and 9 bases from J, the junction kept 7 bases outside the gene matches. Here the CDR3 reads CASSLEGQGASVQYF. The CDR3 coding sequence is TGTGCCAGCAGCTTGGAGGGACAGGGGGCGTCGGTGCAGTACTTC.

The rearrangement joins TRBV20-1 to TRBJ2-4; D is uncertain. The CDR3 is 14 residues long. Per the germline V gene, CDR1 is DFQATT and CDR2 is SNEGSKA (reference sequence). V shed 7 bases and J shed 2 bases, with 15 bases lying between them. CDR3 sequence (DNA): TGCAGTGTTCGGACGGAACCCTCCAAAAACATTCAGTACTTC. As protein: CSVRTEPSKNIQYF.

This clonotype was recorded a few times. This chain uses TRBV6-5 with TRBJ1-1, with unresolved D. The germline CDR1 and CDR2 sequences are MNHEY and SVGAGI. V was cut by 2 bases and J by 2 bases, with 12 bases left in between. The CDR3 has 15 residues. CDR3 sequence reads: CASSYPGLSNTEAFF. Here the CDR3 DNA reads TGTGCCAGCAGTTACCCAGGACTGAGTAACACTGAAGCTTTCTTT.

This chain joins TRBV28 and TRBJ1-6; 8 bases align to TRBD1. The germline V gene has CDR1 MDHEN and CDR2 SYDVKM. CDR3 size: 15 residues. Trimming removed 3 bases from V and 7 bases from J; junction bases left unmatched: 5. Here the CDR3 reads CASSLSRGQNSPLHF. The CDR3 coding sequence is TGTGCCAGCAGTTTGTCCAGGGGGCAAAATTCACCCCTCCACTTT.

By its share, this clonotype is medium-sized. The chain uses TRBV5-4 and TRBJ1-2; D is unresolved. The CDR3 loop spans 15 amino acids. Germline CDR1 reads SGHNT; CDR2 reads YYREEE (reference sequence). Trimming stripped 1 base from V and 0 bases from J, with 10 bases between. The CDR3 DNA is TGTGCCAGCAGCTTGATCAGCGAACCTAACTATGGCTACACCTTC. Its translation: CASSLISEPNYGYTF.

For the CDR3, the DNA is TGTGCCAGCAGTTTGCTGGCTACCCATGTCATCAACTATGGCTACACCTTC. As protein: CASSLLATHVINYGYTF. The chain has TRBV27 and TRBJ1-2; D is unresolved. Germline V gene data show CDR1 as MNHEY and CDR2 as SMNVEV (reference sequence). Trimming cost V 3 bases and J 2 bases, with 19 bases left between them. The length of the CDR3 is 17 residues.

In its sample, this clonotype was seen a few times. The V gene is TRBV6-5, the J gene TRBJ2-3, with TRBD2 matching over 11 bases. The CDR3 totals 16 residues. Germline CDR1 MNHEY, CDR2 SVGAGI. J gave up 4 bases and V 1 base, and 4 bases lay outside the gene matches. For the CDR3, the DNA is TGTGCCAGCAGTTACTTTAGCGGGGGGGCGGCAGATACGCAGTATTTT. It yields the protein CASSYFSGGAADTQYF.

Relative to its sample, this clonotype is medium-sized. V and J are TRBV30 and TRBJ1-6; perhaps TRBD1 as D (5 bases). The CDR3 has 13 residues. The V end lost 0 bases, the J end lost 8 bases, and 8 bases lay between the germline ends. Germline V CDR1 and CDR2: GTSNPN, SVGIG (reference sequence). The CDR3 region is CAWSVDSYSPLHF. Written as DNA, the CDR3 is TGTGCCTGGAGTGTCGACAGTTATTCACCCCTCCACTTT.

CDR3 amino acids: CASRPGGTSGVGEQFF. For the CDR3, the DNA is TGTGCCAGCAGACCGGGCGGGACTAGCGGGGTCGGTGAGCAGTTCTTC. The V and J genes are TRBV5-6 and TRBJ2-1, with 13 bases fitting TRBD2. Germline CDR1 reads SGHDT; CDR2 reads YYEEEE. The J segment lost 9 bases and the V segment lost 5 bases, leaving 11 bases of the junction unmatched. The CDR3 has 16 residues.

The chain couples TRBV7-2 to TRBJ1-1, with a possible D match to TRBD1 (6 bases). V dropped 4 bases and J dropped 8 bases, with 14 bases sitting between them. The CDR3 consists of 13 residues. Germline V CDR1 and CDR2: SGHTA, FQGNSA. CDR3: CASSSNSGTEAFF. The CDR3 DNA is TGTGCCAGCAGCTCAAATTCCGGGACAGAAGCTTTCTTT.

V usage is TRBV28 and J usage is TRBJ2-7; TRBD2 is a possible D gene (5 bases). The CDR3 totals 16 residues. Between the trimmed V and J ends, which lost 2 bases and 6 bases, there was a span of 20 bases. Germline V gene sequence: CDR1 MDHEN, CDR2 SYDVKM. The CDR3 DNA reads TGTGCCAGCAGTTTAAGGCAGAGGTCCCTTGGAGGCGAGCAGTACTTC. Residues: CASSLRQRSLGGEQYF.

There are a few counts of this clonotype. This chain joins TRBV7-9 and TRBJ2-5; 8 bases line up with TRBD2. CDR3 length: 15 residues. The germline V gene has CDR1 SEHNR and CDR2 FQNEAQ (reference sequence). V lost 1 base, J lost 4 bases, and 5 bases stayed unmatched. The CDR3 loop is CASSLDTGGAETQYF. CDR3 DNA sequence: TGTGCCAGCAGCTTAGATACCGGGGGGGCAGAGACCCAGTACTTC.

The chain recombines TRBV12-3 or TRBV12-4 with TRBJ1-4, with D perhaps matching TRBD1 (5 bases). V was shortened by 4 bases and J by 4 bases, with 16 bases between the two germline ends. The CDR3 is 16 residues long. The CDR3 loop reads CASSSPGQGDNEKLFF. DNA for the CDR3: TGTGCCAGCAGTTCCCCCGGGCAGGGCGATAATGAAAAACTGTTTTTT.

For the CDR3, the DNA is TGTGCCAGCAGCTTAGGTCTCACAGGGGGACGCACCGGGGAGCTGTTTTTT. Its translation is CASSLGLTGGRTGELFF. The chain joins TRBV11-2 to TRBJ2-2; 8 bases match TRBD1. The CDR3 has 17 amino acids. The germline V gene encodes CDR1 SGHAT and CDR2 FQNNGV. The V and J ends lost 1 base and 4 bases, in that order; junction bases with no gene match: 8.

The V and J genes are TRBV12-3 or TRBV12-4 and TRBJ2-2; tentatively, D is TRBD2 (6 bases). Between the trimmed V and J ends, which lost 5 bases and 5 bases, there was a span of 15 bases. CDR3 length equals 15 residues. CDR3 amino acids: CASSRAGTQTGELFF. The DNA of the CDR3 is TGTGCCAGCAGTCGCGCCGGGACTCAAACCGGGGAGCTGTTTTTT.

This clonotype was seen only a few times. The V and J genes are TRBV6-1 and TRBJ1-1; D is possibly TRBD1 (5 bases). V lost 4 bases and J 5 bases, leaving 20 bases between the germline ends. The CDR3 runs 16 residues. Germline CDR1 MNHNS, CDR2 SASEGT. The CDR3 here is CASSAPLIRTSTEAFF. CDR3 in DNA: TGTGCCAGCAGTGCTCCATTAATTCGGACAAGTACTGAAGCTTTCTTT.

The rearrangement uses TRBV6-8 and TRBJ1-2; 7 bases map to TRBD1. CDR1 MNHGY and CDR2 SAAAGT come from the germline V gene. The V and J ends lost 0 bases and 7 bases, in that order; junction bases with no gene match: 8. This CDR3 is 15 amino acids long. The CDR3 sequence: CASSYSRTGQIGYTF. The DNA for the CDR3 is TGTGCCAGCAGTTACTCCCGGACAGGCCAGATTGGCTACACCTTC.

This clonotype has a handful of counts. This chain joins TRBV18 and TRBJ2-1; TRBD1 matches 8 bases. The ends lost 4 bases at V and 1 base at J; junction bases unmatched: 9. The germline V gene encodes CDR1 KGHSH and CDR2 LQKENI. This CDR3 region has 17 residues. The CDR3 coding sequence is TGTGCCAGCTCACTAGGACAGGGAAAGGGTTCCTACAATGAGCAGTTCTTC. Its translation is CASSLGQGKGSYNEQFF.

This chain uses TRBV5-6 with TRBJ2-3; no firm D call. The CDR3 extends over 13 amino acids. V lost 4 bases and J lost 2, with 8 bases in between. The germline gives CDR1 SGHDT, CDR2 YYEEEE. In nucleotides, the CDR3 is TGTGCCAGCAGCGTTGACATCACAGATACGCAGTATTTT. Translation gives CASSVDITDTQYF.

This clonotype has only a few counts. The chain is built from TRBV6-1 and TRBJ1-1; 12 bases fit TRBD1. V lost 2 bases to trimming and J lost 5 bases; unmatched junction nucleotides: 6. Germline loops: CDR1 MNHNS, CDR2 SASEGT. This CDR3 region has 16 residues. Written as DNA, the CDR3 is TGTGCCAGCAGTGAATTTGGGACAGGGGGCCGAACTGAAGCTTTCTTT. Protein product: CASSEFGTGGRTEAFF.

This clonotype is medium-sized in the sample. This chain uses TRBV6-1 with TRBJ1-2, with a possible D match to TRBD1 (5 bases). The germline gives CDR1 MNHNS, CDR2 SASEGT. The CDR3 extends over 14 amino acids. With 6 bases removed from V and 1 base from J, the gap between germline ends came to 12 bases. CDR3 DNA: TGTGCCAGCAGCTCGGGGGTCGATAACTATGGCTACACCTTC. Amino acids: CASSSGVDNYGYTF.

Of note for this clonotype: With a much larger clone just one base away, this may be a read error. This rearrangement joins TRBV6-2 or TRBV6-3 to TRBJ1-2, with unresolved D. This CDR3 comprises 15 residues. The germline gives CDR1 MNHEY, CDR2 SVGEGT. Trimming took 0 bases from V and 6 from J, leaving 14 bases between them. As DNA, the CDR3 is TGTGCCAGCAGTTACTCTGCGGTGACCTCTCATGGCTACACCTTC. Its translation: CASSYSAVTSHGYTF.

This clonotype was detected a few times. V is TRBV14 and J is TRBJ1-2; perhaps TRBD1 as D (5 bases). The V gene's germline CDR1 is SGHDN and CDR2 FVKESK. Between the trimmed V and J ends, which lost 2 bases and 4 bases, there was a span of 14 bases. The length of the CDR3 is 15 residues. The CDR3 loop reads CASSQRRRGRYGYTF. CDR3 DNA: TGTGCCAGCAGCCAAAGGAGAAGGGGACGCTATGGCTACACCTTC.

V usage is TRBV15 and J usage is TRBJ1-5; D is ambiguous. The length of the CDR3 is 14 residues. Looked up from germline, CDR1 is LNHNV and CDR2 is YYDKDF (reference sequence). Trimming pared 1 base from V and 3 bases from J, leaving 7 bases between. CDR3 sequence reads: CATSRGQPNQPQHF. The CDR3 DNA follows: TGTGCCACCAGCAGAGGTCAGCCCAATCAGCCCCAGCATTTT.